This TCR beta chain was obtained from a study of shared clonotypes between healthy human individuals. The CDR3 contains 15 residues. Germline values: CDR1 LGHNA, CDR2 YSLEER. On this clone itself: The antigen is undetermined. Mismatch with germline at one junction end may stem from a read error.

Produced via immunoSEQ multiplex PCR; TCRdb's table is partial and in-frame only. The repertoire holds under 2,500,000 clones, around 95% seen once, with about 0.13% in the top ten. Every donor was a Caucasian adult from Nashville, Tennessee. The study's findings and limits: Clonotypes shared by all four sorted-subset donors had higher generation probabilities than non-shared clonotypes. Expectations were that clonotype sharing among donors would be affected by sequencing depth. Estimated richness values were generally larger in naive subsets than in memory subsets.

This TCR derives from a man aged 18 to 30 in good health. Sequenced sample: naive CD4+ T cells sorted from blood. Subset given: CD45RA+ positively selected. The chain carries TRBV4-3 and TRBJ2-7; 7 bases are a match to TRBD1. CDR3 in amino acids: CVSSQVGTASYEQYF. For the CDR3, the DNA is TGCGTCAGCAGCCAAGTGGGGACAGCGTCCTACGAGCAGTACTTC.